The clone carrying this T cell receptor beta chain was detected many times. This entry belongs to a study of T cells after yellow fever vaccination. Using its own MiXCR run on the 5' RACE reads, TCRdb lists one record per CDR3 protein. Of under 550,000 distinct CDR3 sequences listed, roughly a fifth were seen once; the top ten hold around 16%. From germline, CDR1 is SGHTA and CDR2 FQGNSA. V gave up 5 bases and J gave up 4 bases, with 11 bases separating them. This CDR3 has 13 amino acids. The sequence was obtained from a man aged 18 to 30 who received the YFV17D yellow fever vaccine. Sample: PBMCs, taken about 21 days after the first yellow fever vaccination. The chain links TRBV7-2 to TRBJ2-5, with D perhaps matching TRBD1 (5 bases). CDR3 sequence: CASSQGAGETQYF. The DNA of the CDR3 is TGTGCCAGCAGCCAAGGGGCTGGAGAGACCCAGTACTTC.